The clone carrying this T cell receptor (beta chain) has only a few counts. Its matching antigen is unknown. These data originate in a study of blood T cells in healthy people across ages. Whole-study results and caveats: More naive CD4+ cells and higher diversity marked long-lived donors relative to aged donors. Higher naive T cell percentage went strongly together with higher TCR beta diversity.

Trimming removed 7 bases from V and 0 bases from J, with 10 bases in between. Germline V gene lookup returns CDR1 MNHEY and CDR2 SVGAGI. The CDR3 runs to 13 residues. Together with a sample-barcoded 5' primer, a J-beta primer mix was included in a second PCR lasting about 7 to 12 cycles. TCRdb analysed the 5' RACE reads with MiXCR anew, one entry per CDR3 protein. This sample has roughly 500,000 distinct CDR3 sequences, with about 25% found just once. The chain links TRBV6-5 to TRBJ2-7; D is undetermined. Sequenced: blood. This sequence was found in a woman in her 70s in good health. CDR3 in DNA: TGTGCCAGCATACCGACGGGCTCCTACGAGCAGTACTTC. It is translated as CASIPTGSYEQYF.